Sequencing of this TCR beta chain was carried out in a study of blood T cell repertoires in COVID-19. Study-wide context: The analysed material was cDNA or gDNA that came from T cells, B-cell-depleted T cells, or PBMCs.

The CDR3 has 15 residues. Germline V lookup: CDR1 LNHDA, CDR2 SQIVND (reference sequence). J gave up 7 bases and V 6 bases, and 9 bases lay outside the gene matches. As handled by the study authors: Nucleated cell number was recorded as an estimate derived from reference gene primer amplification. Data came from immunoSEQ multiplex PCR; TCRdb stores just in-frame clones and leaves some out. That table furnishes V, J and clone size, whereas the DNA furnished D and trimming. The sample gives roughly 31,000 clones, roughly nine tenths of which show up once; 24% is in the top ten. The V and J genes are TRBV19 and TRBJ1-5; 10 bases fit TRBD1. Sequencing input: peripheral blood. This sequence originates from a human donor with active COVID-19. The donor label of this sample is uncertain. The CDR3, as DNA: TGTGCCAGTAGGACGACAGGGGGCGCCGGACAGCCCCAGCATTTT. Translation: CASRTTGGAGQPQHF.